The 29 T cell receptor beta chains given below trace back to one sample, sequenced in a study of T cells after yellow fever vaccination. TCRdb ran MiXCR on the 5' RACE reads and lists one entry per CDR3 protein. The sample has hundreds of thousands of distinct CDR3 sequences, around 21% seen once; the top ten hold about 13%. The specimen comprised PBMCs, sampled 15 days after the yellow fever booster vaccination. These receptors all come from a man in his thirties or forties who received the YFV17D yellow fever vaccine.

V gene TRBV23-1 combines with J gene TRBJ2-2; 7 nucleotides line up with TRBD1. TRBV23-1 is placed among ORFs of uncertain function. J was trimmed by 5 bases and V by 0 bases; bases with no gene match: 6. The CDR3 runs 16 residues. CDR3: CASSQSLAGGTGELFF. The CDR3 DNA sequence: TGCGCCAGCAGTCAATCGTTGGCAGGGGGTACCGGGGAGCTGTTTTTT.

The V gene is TRBV9, the J gene TRBJ1-4; maybe TRBD1 (5 bases). V lost 4 bases to trimming and J lost 8 bases, with 18 bases between them. CDR1 is SGDLS, CDR2 YYNGEE, per germline. The CDR3 contains 15 residues. DNA of the CDR3: TGTGCCAGCAGCCCCCAGACTGGGGGGGTGGAAAAACTGTTTTTT. Its protein product is CASSPQTGGVEKLFF. The whole variable domain, remainder taken from reference TRBV9 and TRBJ1-4, is DSGVTQTPKHLITATGQRVTLRCSPRSGDLSVYWYQQSLDQGLQFLIQYYNGEERAKGNILERFSAQQFPDLHSELNLSSLELGDSALYFCASSPQTGGVEKLFFGSGTQLSVL.

The gene calls are TRBV19 and TRBJ2-7; D might be TRBD1 or TRBD2, each matching 5 bases. V was pared by 3 bases and J by 6 bases, with 9 bases between. In germline, CDR1 is LNHDA, CDR2 SQIVND (reference sequence). The CDR3 consists of 12 residues. The CDR3 sequence: CASSMLGREQYF. DNA of the CDR3: TGTGCCAGTAGTATGTTGGGACGCGAGCAGTACTTC. Complete variable domain (other parts from reference TRBV19 and TRBJ2-7): DGGITQSPKYLFRKEGQNVTLSCEQNLNHDAMYWYRQDPGQGLRLIYYSQIVNDFQKGDIAEGYSVSREKKESFPLTVTSAQKNPTAFYLCASSMLGREQYFGPGTRLTVT.

This clonotype was observed many times. CDR3 coding DNA: TGTGCCAGCGGAACTAGCACAGATACGCAGTATTTT. It translates to CASGTSTDTQYF. The rearrangement links TRBV3-1 to TRBJ2-3; D gene ambiguous. CDR1 is LGHDT, CDR2 YNNKEL, per germline (reference sequence). The CDR3 is 12 amino acids. Deletions cut 8 bases from V and 0 bases from J, with 6 bases between.

Only a few counts were recorded for this clonotype. The CDR3 sequence: CASSQAGTSAKKEYF. The CDR3 region has the DNA TGTGCCAGCAGCCAAGCCGGGACTAGCGCCAAAAAAGAGTATTTT. The rearrangement links TRBV3-1 to TRBJ2-3, with TRBD2 identical over 10 bases. The length of the CDR3 is 15 residues. The V and J ends lost 1 base and 13 bases, in that order; junction bases with no gene match: 11. Germline CDR1 LGHDT, CDR2 YNNKEL (reference sequence).

J is TRBJ2-4 and V is TRBV7-9; 8 bases align to TRBD1. V lost 4 bases to trimming and J lost 1 base; unmatched junction nucleotides: 6. The CDR3 extends over 16 amino acids. Per germline, CDR1 SEHNR and CDR2 FQNEAQ (reference sequence). In DNA, the CDR3 is TGTGCCAGCAGCTGGGCAGGGGGCGCGGCCAAAAACATTCAGTACTTC. As protein: CASSWAGGAAKNIQYF.

Many counts were recorded for this clonotype. V and J are TRBV7-2 and TRBJ2-7; the D is unclear. With 0 bases removed from V and 12 bases from J, the gap between germline ends came to 15 bases. This CDR3 contains 13 residues. CDR1 and CDR2 from the germline V gene are SGHTA and FQGNSA. CDR3 in DNA: TGTGCCAGCAGCTTAGCGTACGAGGCCGCGTGGTACTTC. Its translation: CASSLAYEAAWYF.

This chain links TRBV3-1 with TRBJ2-7, with D possibly matching TRBD2 (5 bases). The CDR3 length is 15 residues. The germline V and J ends were trimmed by 0 bases and 0 bases, with 9 bases remaining between them. Germline V CDR1 and CDR2: LGHDT, YNNKEL (reference sequence). The DNA of the CDR3 is TGTGCCAGCAGCCAAGACGGGGTAAGCTCCTACGAGCAGTACTTC. Its protein product is CASSQDGVSSYEQYF.

The chain employs TRBV10-3 and TRBJ2-1; D is perhaps TRBD2 (6 bases). The CDR3 totals 12 residues. With 10 bases removed from V and 3 bases from J, the gap between germline ends came to 10 bases. Germline V CDR1 and CDR2: ENHRY, SYGVKD. Here the CDR3 reads CATRLGYNEQFF. The CDR3 DNA follows: TGTGCCACTCGACTAGGCTACAATGAGCAGTTCTTC.

This clonotype was detected only a few times. The gene calls are TRBV15 and TRBJ2-7; D may be TRBD1 or TRBD2 (5 bases each). Germline V CDR1 and CDR2: LNHNV, YYDKDF (reference sequence). CDR3 length: 13 residues. With 6 bases removed from V and 5 bases from J, the gap between germline ends came to 14 bases. The CDR3 loop reads CATSSGPFHEQYF. The CDR3, as DNA: TGTGCCACCAGTTCGGGGCCGTTCCACGAGCAGTACTTC.

This clonotype has a single count. The chain couples TRBV20-1 to TRBJ2-7; 7 bases map to TRBD2. J was trimmed by 1 base and V by 0 bases; bases with no gene match: 12. From germline, CDR1 is DFQATT and CDR2 SNEGSKA (reference sequence). The length of the CDR3 is 17 residues. This CDR3 reads CSARDIRASGVSYEQYF. The CDR3 nucleotides are TGCAGTGCTAGAGATATAAGGGCTAGCGGCGTATCCTACGAGCAGTACTTC.

The CDR3 DNA is TGTGCCAGCAGCCAGGGGACAGGTCAAGAGACCCAGTACTTC. It translates to CASSQGTGQETQYF. The chain combines TRBV4-2 with TRBJ2-5; 8 bases agree with TRBD1. From germline, CDR1 is LGHNA and CDR2 YNFKEQ. This CDR3 contains 14 residues. With V trimmed by 3 bases and J by 2 bases, 2 bases remained unmatched.

V and J are TRBV4-3 and TRBJ2-5, with 7 bases fitting TRBD2. Trimming took 2 bases from V and 9 from J; bases not matched to a gene: 6. Germline lookup yields CDR1 LGHNA and CDR2 YSLEER. This CDR3 has 13 residues. CDR3: CASSQKLAGAQYF. The DNA for the CDR3 is TGCGCCAGCAGCCAAAAACTGGCGGGGGCCCAGTACTTC.

This chain joins TRBV6-2 or TRBV6-3 and TRBJ2-7, with no clear D. V was pared by 7 bases and J by 7 bases, with 11 bases between. The CDR3 spans 11 residues. The germline gives CDR1 MNHEY, CDR2 SVGEGT. For the CDR3, the DNA is TGTGCCAGCACTCAAGGGATTGAGCAGTACTTC. This sequence encodes CASTQGIEQYF.

The sample holds many counts of this clonotype. The chain combines TRBV7-9 with TRBJ2-5, with D possibly being TRBD2 (5 bases). Germline V gives CDR1 SEHNR, CDR2 FQNEAQ (reference sequence). The CDR3 loop spans 11 amino acids. As DNA, the CDR3 is TGTGGAGCGGTGAGCCAAGAGACCCAGTACTTC. It encodes CGAVSQETQYF.

The chain joins TRBV7-2 to TRBJ2-7; no clear D. CDR1 and CDR2 from the germline V gene are SGHTA and FQGNSA. This CDR3 contains 15 residues. V lost 5 bases and J lost 4, with 18 bases in between. The CDR3 coding sequence is TGTGCCAGCAGCCCACCTGGGCCCCGCTTGTACGAGCAGTACTTC. It specifies CASSPPGPRLYEQYF.

This chain uses TRBV12-3 or TRBV12-4 with TRBJ2-7; 8 bases line up with TRBD2. The V segment lost 7 bases and the J segment 0 bases; nucleotides outside the gene matches: 5. The CDR3 runs to 14 residues. The CDR3 is CASTSGTSSYEQYF. CDR3 DNA: TGTGCCAGCACCAGCGGGACTAGCTCCTACGAGCAGTACTTC.

This clonotype was detected only a few times. V gene TRBV7-2 combines with J gene TRBJ2-2, with 8 nucleotides matching TRBD1. The CDR3 sequence is 16 residues long. CDR1 is SGHTA and CDR2 is FQGNSA in the germline V gene. V lost 5 bases to trimming and J lost 4 bases; unmatched junction nucleotides: 9. CDR3 DNA sequence: TGTGCCAGCAGCCCCCAGACAGGGGAGGCCACCGGGGAGCTGTTTTTT. This encodes CASSPQTGEATGELFF.

This clonotype was observed at least ten times. The chain recombines TRBV7-6 with TRBJ1-3; D is possibly TRBD1 (6 bases). The V end was cut by 2 bases, the J end by 2 bases, with 10 bases between. The germline V gene encodes CDR1 SGHVS and CDR2 FNYEAQ. The CDR3 totals 15 residues. The CDR3 region is CASSLYGGPGNTIYF. CDR3 nucleotide sequence: TGTGCCAGCAGCTTATACGGGGGCCCTGGAAACACCATATATTTT.

This clonotype was seen repeatedly, ten times or more. The chain recombines TRBV11-2 with TRBJ2-1, with D unresolved. This CDR3 comprises 16 residues. Trimming stripped 3 bases from V and 3 bases from J, with 15 bases between. Germline loops: CDR1 SGHAT, CDR2 FQNNGV. CDR3 nucleotides: TGTGCCAGCAGCTTCTCCAGAGACCCCTTCTACAATGAGCAGTTCTTC. Translated: CASSFSRDPFYNEQFF.

Only a few counts were recorded for this clonotype. This chain uses TRBV5-5 with TRBJ2-4; TRBD2 aligns across 14 bases. CDR3 size: 15 residues. Germline assignment: CDR1 SGHKS and CDR2 YYEKEE (reference sequence). The ends lost 3 bases at V and 8 bases at J; junction bases unmatched: 4. The CDR3 here is CASSSGTSGSYIQYF. In nucleotides, the CDR3 is TGTGCCAGCAGCTCGGGGACTAGCGGGAGTTACATTCAGTACTTC.

In its sample, this clonotype was seen a few times. The rearrangement links TRBV5-5 to TRBJ2-6; tentative D call: TRBD1 (6 bases). The CDR3 totals 16 residues. Germline values: CDR1 SGHKS, CDR2 YYEKEE (reference sequence). V lost 0 bases, J lost 2 bases, and 9 bases lay in between. The CDR3 coding sequence is TGTGCCAGCAGCTTGGCCAAGGGGGCTGGGGCCAACGTCCTGACTTTC. The encoded protein is CASSLAKGAGANVLTF.

J is TRBJ2-1 and V is TRBV5-1; 11 nucleotides line up with TRBD2. There are 16 residues in the CDR3. V gave up 0 bases and J gave up 9 bases; unmatched junction bases: 8. Germline-derived CDR1 and CDR2 are SGHRS and YFSETQ. The chain's CDR3 is CASSLVVAGGPGEQFF. The CDR3 DNA is TGCGCCAGCAGCTTGGTTGTAGCGGGAGGGCCAGGTGAGCAGTTCTTC.

This rearrangement joins TRBV5-1 to TRBJ2-2, with D perhaps TRBD2 (5 bases). The CDR3 totals 16 residues. Germline V gives CDR1 SGHRS, CDR2 YFSETQ. The V gene lost 4 bases and the J gene lost 2 bases, with 15 bases spanning the gap. The CDR3 DNA reads TGCGCCAGCAGCCCCCTTGGACTCGGTAACACCGGGGAGCTGTTTTTT. This encodes CASSPLGLGNTGELFF. The entire variable domain, with the rest obtained from reference TRBV5-1 and TRBJ2-2, is as follows: KAGVTQTPRYLIKTRGQQVTLSCSPISGHRSVSWYQQTPGQGLQFLFEYFSETQRNKGNFPGRFSGRQFSNSRSEMNVSTLELGDSALYLCASSPLGLGNTGELFFGEGSRLTVL.

This clonotype occurred a few times. The chain couples TRBV2 to TRBJ2-3; 7 nucleotides line up with TRBD2. There are 14 residues in the CDR3. Germline V gives CDR1 SNHLY, CDR2 FYNNEI. Trimming cost V 9 bases and J 5 bases; bases outside gene matches: 11. The CDR3 loop is CASQTSPKGDTQYF. CDR3 DNA sequence: TGTGCCAGTCAGACTAGCCCCAAGGGAGATACGCAGTATTTT.

V gene TRBV27 combines with J gene TRBJ2-2, with TRBD2 matching over 7 bases. CDR1 is MNHEY, CDR2 SMNVEV, per germline (reference sequence). The CDR3 contains 15 residues. V lost 3 bases and J lost 6; bases outside the gene matches: 7. CDR3 sequence reads: CASSFGGSPPGELFF. The CDR3 nucleotides are TGTGCCAGCAGTTTCGGCGGGAGCCCGCCCGGGGAGCTGTTTTTT.

This clonotype showed up just a few times. V and J are TRBV6-1 and TRBJ1-3, with D maybe TRBD1 (6 bases). The CDR3 has 14 amino acids. The germline V gene encodes CDR1 MNHNS and CDR2 SASEGT. Trimming shortened V by 7 bases and J by 1 base, and 11 bases separated the two germline ends. The chain's CDR3 is CASTQGASGNTIYF. DNA for the CDR3: TGTGCCAGCACACAGGGTGCATCTGGAAACACCATATATTTT.

This chain links TRBV6-5 with TRBJ2-2, with no clear D. The CDR3 is made up of 16 amino acids. Germline CDR1 MNHEY, CDR2 SVGAGI. Trimming left V 5 bases short and J 0 bases short, with 13 bases between. The CDR3 sequence is CASSHPGRTNTGELFF. DNA of the CDR3: TGTGCCAGCAGTCACCCTGGACGCACGAACACCGGGGAGCTGTTTTTT.

This clonotype turned up a few times. The gene calls are TRBV7-8 and TRBJ1-1; D uncertain. The CDR3 is made up of 12 amino acids. From germline, CDR1 is SGHVS and CDR2 FQNEAQ. V lost 1 base to trimming and J lost 12 bases, with 12 bases between them. This CDR3 reads CASSLVGRWPFF. CDR3 sequence (DNA): TGTGCCAGCAGCTTAGTAGGGAGGTGGCCTTTCTTT.